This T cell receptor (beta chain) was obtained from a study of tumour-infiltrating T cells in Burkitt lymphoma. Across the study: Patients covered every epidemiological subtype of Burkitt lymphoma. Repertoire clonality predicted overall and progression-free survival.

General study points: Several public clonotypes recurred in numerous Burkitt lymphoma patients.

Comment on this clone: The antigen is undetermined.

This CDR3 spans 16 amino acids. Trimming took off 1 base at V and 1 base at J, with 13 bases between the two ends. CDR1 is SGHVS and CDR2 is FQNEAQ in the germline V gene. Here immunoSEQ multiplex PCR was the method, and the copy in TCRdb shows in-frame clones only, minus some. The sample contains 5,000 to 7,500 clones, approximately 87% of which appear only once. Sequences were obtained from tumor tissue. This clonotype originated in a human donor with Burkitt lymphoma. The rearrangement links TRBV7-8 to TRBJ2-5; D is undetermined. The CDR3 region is CASSLESPWGQETQYF. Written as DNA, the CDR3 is TGTGCCAGCAGCTTAGAGTCCCCCTGGGGCCAAGAGACCCAGTACTTC.